What follows are 7 T cell receptor beta chains derived from one specimen sequenced in a study of CD8 T cells in ankylosing spondylitis. TCRdb redid the calling of the 5' RACE reads with MiXCR, one entry per CDR3 protein. Here the sample spans approximately 250,000 distinct CDR3 sequences, around 8% being singletons. Sequencing was performed on blood, either unsorted or a sorted T cell fraction (not recorded which). These receptors were taken from a female donor with ankylosing spondylitis or in good health (not recorded which).

This clonotype showed up many times. This chain uses TRBV6-2 or TRBV6-3 with TRBJ2-7, with D unclear. Germline CDR1 MNHEY, CDR2 SVGEGT. This CDR3 has 14 residues. V lost 7 bases and J 3 bases, leaving 16 bases between the germline ends. CDR3 residues: CASTLRKGFYEQYF. CDR3 bases: TGTGCCAGCACCCTGCGAAAGGGCTTCTACGAGCAGTACTTC.

A remark on this clonotype: A much larger clone differs by one base, so this may be a read error. This chain joins TRBV4-3 and TRBJ2-2; D remains unclear. CDR3 length: 12 amino acids. Germline-derived CDR1 and CDR2 are LGHNA and YSLEER. CDR3 protein: CVSSLSSGELFF. The CDR3 region has the DNA TGCGTCAGCAGCCTGAGTTCCGGGGAGCTGTTTTTT.

This clonotype was observed many times. The chain has TRBV20-1 and TRBJ2-7, with D maybe TRBD2 (5 bases). Trimming removed 4 bases at V and 0 bases at J, with 13 bases between. CDR1 DFQATT and CDR2 SNEGSKA come from the germline V gene (reference sequence). The CDR3 sequence is 14 residues long. The CDR3 DNA sequence: TGCAGTGCTAACAGCGGCCTAAGCTCCTACGAGCAGTACTTC. It is translated as CSANSGLSSYEQYF.

This clonotype was counted ten times or more. The chain links TRBV5-1 to TRBJ2-5; TRBD2 matches 13 bases. Germline lookup yields CDR1 SGHRS and CDR2 YFSETQ. This CDR3 is built from 16 residues. Unmatched junction bases numbered 2, after V lost 2 bases and J lost 1 base. In nucleotides, the CDR3 is TGCGCCAGCAGCTTCGGACTAGCGGGAGCCCAAGAGACCCAGTACTTC. Translation: CASSFGLAGAQETQYF.

This rearrangement joins TRBV20-1 to TRBJ2-7; 8 nucleotides match TRBD1. The V and J ends lost 5 bases and 10 bases, in that order; junction bases with no gene match: 13. The CDR3 has 13 amino acids. Germline V gene sequence: CDR1 DFQATT, CDR2 SNEGSKA (reference sequence). The CDR3 is CSAGRQGLGEQYF. CDR3 nucleotide sequence: TGCAGTGCTGGCCGACAGGGGTTGGGAGAACAGTACTTC.

This clonotype was detected ten times or more. This sequence joins TRBV4-3 and TRBJ1-2; tentative D call: TRBD1 (5 bases). V dropped 6 bases and J dropped 5 bases, with 16 bases sitting between them. Germline lookup yields CDR1 LGHNA and CDR2 YSLEER. This CDR3 comprises 14 residues. The CDR3 DNA reads as TGCGCCAGCAGTCTAGGACACCCTGGGTATGGCTACACCTTC. As protein: CASSLGHPGYGYTF.

This clonotype was picked up many times. This chain links TRBV5-1 with TRBJ2-2; 10 positions match TRBD1. With V trimmed by 7 bases and J by 0 bases, 0 bases remained unmatched. The CDR3 totals 14 residues. From germline, CDR1 is SGHRS and CDR2 YFSETQ. The CDR3 DNA is TGCGCCAGCGGACAGGGGGCGAACACCGGGGAGCTGTTTTTT. Amino acid sequence: CASGQGANTGELFF.